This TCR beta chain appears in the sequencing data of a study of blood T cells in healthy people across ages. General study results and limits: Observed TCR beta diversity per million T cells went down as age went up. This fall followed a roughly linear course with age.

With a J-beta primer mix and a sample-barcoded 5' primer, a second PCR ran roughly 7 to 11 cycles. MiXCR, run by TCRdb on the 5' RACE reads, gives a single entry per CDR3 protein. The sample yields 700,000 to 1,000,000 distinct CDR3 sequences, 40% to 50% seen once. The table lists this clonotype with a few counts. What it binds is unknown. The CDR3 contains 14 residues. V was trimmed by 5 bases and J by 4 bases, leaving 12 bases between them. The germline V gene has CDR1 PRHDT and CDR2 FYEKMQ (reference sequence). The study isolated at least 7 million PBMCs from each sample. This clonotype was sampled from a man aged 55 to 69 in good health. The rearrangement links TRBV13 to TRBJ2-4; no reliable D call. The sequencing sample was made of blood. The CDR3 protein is CASSPPSQKNIQYF. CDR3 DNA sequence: TGTGCCAGCAGCCCCCCCAGCCAAAAAAACATTCAGTACTTC.